Here is one T cell receptor beta chain with its context. Sequenced by immunoSEQ multiplex PCR; TCRdb stores in-frame clones only, minus some. The sample contains fewer than 90,000 clones, approximately 94% of which appear only once. The data were obtained in a study of technical replicates of blood from a handful of donors. Germline V CDR1 and CDR2: SGHDN, FVKESK. CDR3 size: 12 residues. Trimming left V 3 bases short and J 0 bases short, with 3 bases between. Sequencing was performed on T cells isolated from PBMCs. The chain combines TRBV14 with TRBJ2-7; no clear D gene. This receptor was obtained from a human donor in good health. DNA for the CDR3: TGTGCCAGCAGCCACAGCTCCTACGAGCAGTACTTC. It encodes CASSHSSYEQYF.